The 2 T cell receptor beta chains listed next were all sequenced from one sample in a study of blood T cell repertoires in COVID-19. TCRdb's copy holds only in-frame clones and misses some; the assay was immunoSEQ multiplex PCR. The sample comprises 200,000 to 300,000 clones, roughly 80% of which are singletons, and 6% to 7% rests with the top ten. Sequenced input: peripheral blood. The receptors were gathered from a woman between 55 and 75 years old with active or convalescent COVID-19.

J is TRBJ2-5 and V is TRBV3-1 (or the pseudogene TRBV3-2); 8 nucleotides align to TRBD2. Per germline, CDR1 LGHDT and CDR2 YNNKEL (reference sequence). The CDR3 is made up of 14 amino acids. The V and J ends lost 3 bases and 1 base, in that order; junction bases with no gene match: 1. CDR3 region: CASSHLAGQETQYF. The CDR3 DNA follows: TGTGCCAGCAGCCATCTAGCGGGCCAAGAGACCCAGTACTTC.

The CDR3 loop is CASNSGNYGYTF. The CDR3 nucleotides are TGTGCCAGCAATTCGGGGAACTATGGCTACACCTTC. V and J are TRBV2 and TRBJ1-2; D gene uncertain. Germline V gene data show CDR1 as SNHLY and CDR2 as FYNNEI. CDR3 length: 12 residues. V lost 7 bases and J lost 2, with 8 bases in between. Complete variable domain (other parts from reference TRBV2 and TRBJ1-2): EPEVTQTPSHQVTQMGQEVILRCVPISNHLYFYWYRQILGQKVEFLVSFYNNEISEKSEIFDDQFSVERPDGSNFTLKIRSTKLEDSAMYFCASNSGNYGYTFGSGTRLTVV.